The rows below give T cell receptor beta chains drawn from one sample of a study of cytomegalovirus exposure and HLA in healthy donors. Method: immunoSEQ multiplex PCR; TCRdb's copy keeps in-frame clones and lacks some. Of 100,000 to 150,000 clones listed, 75% to 85% are singletons. Material: PBMCs. Receptors were obtained from a man between 18 and 35 years old in good health and CMV-seronegative. The CDR3 runs from the conserved cysteine through the conserved F or W. D genes are given only for firm matches. A clone size is listed for some rows: how often the clone was seen (once, few, many), or a class if it is expanded.

V	size	length	D	J	DNA	CDR3
TRBV5-1	few	15	NA	TRBJ1-1	TGCGCCAGCAGCTTGGGGCTAGGGGCGAACACTGAAGCTTTCTTT	CASSLGLGANTEAFF
TRBV5-1	NA	20	TRBD1	TRBJ1-1	TGCGCCAGCAGCTTGAGGGGGGATCCCGGGACAGGGGTTCTGGGGACTGAAGCTTTCTTT	CASSLRGDPGTGVLGTEAFF
TRBV10-1	NA	13	NA	TRBJ2-1	TGCGCCACCCGACCCCCAGGGGCCAATGAGCAGTTCTTC	CATRPPGANEQFF
TRBV5-1	NA	15	TRBD1	TRBJ1-5	TGCGCCAGCAGCTTGGAACCAGGGGGCTTGCAGCCCCAGCATTTT	CASSLEPGGLQPQHF
TRBV6-4	NA	16	TRBD2	TRBJ2-3	TGTGCCAGCAGCGAGCTAGCGGGAGATGCCACAGATACGCAGTATTTT	CASSELAGDATDTQYF
TRBV4-1	few	16	TRBD2	TRBJ2-7	TGCGCCAGCAGCCAAGAGGCGGGACTAGCGATGAACGAGCAGTACTTC	CASSQEAGLAMNEQYF
TRBV7-9	NA	14	NA	TRBJ1-6	TGTGCCAGCAGCCGAAAAGGCGGGGAGAGTTCCCTCCACTTT	CASSRKGGESSLHF
TRBV19	few	20	TRBD2	TRBJ2-5	TGTGCCAGTAGTATAGACTTACCGCACCGGACTAGCGGGGGGCTTCTGGCCCAGTACTTC	CASSIDLPHRTSGGLLAQYF
TRBV27	once	17	NA	TRBJ1-6	TGTGCCACTACCAACCCTCTCGGGGGATTATTTAATTCACCCCTCCACTTT	CATTNPLGGLFNSPLHF
TRBV18	NA	14	NA	TRBJ1-1	TGTGCCAGCTCCGTTTGGCCAGGGGAAACTGAAGCTTTCTTT	CASSVWPGETEAFF
TRBV29-1	NA	13	NA	TRBJ2-7	TGCAGCGTTGAGAGCTTTGATTCCTACGAGCAGTACTTC	CSVESFDSYEQYF
TRBV27	few	16	TRBD1	TRBJ1-1	TGTGCCAGCAGTTTAATGTTCGGGACAGTGGCCACTGAAGCTTTCTTT	CASSLMFGTVATEAFF
TRBV19	NA	13	NA	TRBJ2-1	TGTGCCACCATGCCAGGGGCGAGAAATGAGCAGTTCTTC	CATMPGARNEQFF
TRBV15	NA	18	NA	TRBJ2-4	TGTGCCACCAGCAGAGATTTAAGCAGCCAGGGCGCCAAAAACATTCAGTACTTC	CATSRDLSSQGAKNIQYF
TRBV30	NA	13	NA	TRBJ1-2	TGTGCCTGGCAGGGCAGCATTAACTATGGCTACACCTTC	CAWQGSINYGYTF
TRBV9	NA	16	TRBD2	TRBJ2-3	TGTGCCAGCAGCGCTGGACTAGCGGGAGGGACAGATACGCAGTATTTT	CASSAGLAGGTDTQYF
TRBV2	NA	14	NA	TRBJ2-2	TGTGCATATATCGGGGACCAGCGGGCCGGGGAGCTGTTTTTT	CAYIGDQRAGELFF
TRBV30	NA	13	NA	TRBJ1-1	TGTGCCTGGATGGGACTCCTGAACACTGAAGCTTTCTTT	CAWMGLLNTEAFF
TRBV2	NA	14	TRBD2	TRBJ2-3	TGTGCCAGCAGTGCGACTAGCGGGGCAGATACGCAGTATTTT	CASSATSGADTQYF
TRBV6-5	NA	14	NA	TRBJ1-6	TGTGCCAGCACCTTACGAACAACGGGTTCACCCCTCCACTTT	CASTLRTTGSPLHF
TRBV11-3	NA	12	NA	TRBJ2-1	TGTGCCAGCAGCTTACAGGGTAATGAGCAGTTCTTC	CASSLQGNEQFF
TRBV6-5	NA	13	TRBD2	TRBJ2-6	TGTGCCAGCAGTTGGGCGGGGGGGGACGTCCTGACTTTC	CASSWAGGDVLTF
TRBV7-3	NA	16	NA	TRBJ2-3	TGTGCCAGCAGCCCCAGCGGGTCATCCTTCCCAGATACGCAGTATTTT	CASSPSGSSFPDTQYF
TRBV7-9	NA	14	NA	TRBJ2-1	TGTGCCAGCAGCACCTGGAAGCTCGGGGATGAGCAGTTCTTC	CASSTWKLGDEQFF
TRBV5-1	NA	14	NA	TRBJ2-1	TGCGCCAGCAGTGGGGGCCTATCGGCGGATGAGCAGTTCTTC	CASSGGLSADEQFF
TRBV6-5	few	15	TRBD1	TRBJ1-5	TGTGCCAGCAGCCGCAGGGACAGTTTTAATCAGCCCCAGCATTTT	CASSRRDSFNQPQHF
TRBV29-1	few	16	TRBD2	TRBJ2-6	TGCAGCGTTGCAGGACTAACAGCGGGGGGGGCCAACGTCCTGACTTTC	CSVAGLTAGGANVLTF
TRBV11-1	NA	16	NA	TRBJ2-7	TGTGCCAGCAGCTTATCAGGGGACACCCTCTCCTACGAGCAGTACTTC	CASSLSGDTLSYEQYF
TRBV4-2	NA	15	NA	TRBJ2-4	TGTGCCAGCAGCCAAGATGGGCAGGGTGCCAACATTCAGTACTTC	CASSQDGQGANIQYF
TRBV6-5	few	14	NA	TRBJ2-7	TGTGCCAGCAGTCTCCTCGCCTTCGGGTACGAGCAGTACTTC	CASSLLAFGYEQYF
TRBV7-9	NA	15	TRBD2	TRBJ2-3	TGTGCCAGCAGCCCCTTCACTAGCGGGAGTGATACGCAGTATTTT	CASSPFTSGSDTQYF
TRBV19	NA	13	NA	TRBJ1-1	TGTGCCAGTATTGATCAGGTTAACACTGAAGCTTTCTTT	CASIDQVNTEAFF
TRBV19	NA	15	TRBD1	TRBJ2-1	TGTGCCACCTCAGATTCGGGACAGGGGGTGAATGAGCAGTTCTTC	CATSDSGQGVNEQFF
TRBV5-4	NA	13	NA	TRBJ1-1	TGTGCCAGCAGCCAAGCCGGGGTTTGTAAAGCTTTCTTT	CASSQAGVCKAFF
TRBV28	NA	15	TRBD2	TRBJ2-7	TGTGCCAGCAGTGGGGGGGTCCGGGTCATCTACGAGCAGTACTTC	CASSGGVRVIYEQYF
TRBV28	NA	14	TRBD2	TRBJ2-7	TGTGCCAGCAGTTTCCCGGGGAGGGGCTACGAGCAGTACTTC	CASSFPGRGYEQYF
TRBV7-2	NA	15	TRBD2	TRBJ2-5	TGTGCCAGCAGCCAACGAGGCGGGAGATGGGAAACCCAGTACTTC	CASSQRGGRWETQYF
TRBV4-1	NA	15	TRBD2	TRBJ2-7	TGCGCCAGCAGCCAAAAGACCCAGCGGGGCTACGAGCAGTACTTC	CASSQKTQRGYEQYF
TRBV11-1	once	16	TRBD2	TRBJ2-1	TGTGCCAGCAGCTTACGTAACTCCCTAGCGGCCAATGAGCAGTTCTTC	CASSLRNSLAANEQFF
TRBV6-5	NA	15	NA	TRBJ2-5	TGTGCCAGCACCTTAACGAGCGGGCCCTCGGGGGAGCAGTACTTC	CASTLTSGPSGEQYF
TRBV12-5	NA	13	TRBD1	TRBJ1-1	TGTGCTAGTTCTCAACAGGGGAAGACTGAAGCTTTCTTT	CASSQQGKTEAFF
TRBV4-2	NA	18	TRBD2	TRBJ2-7	TGTGCCAGCAGCCAAGATCGTGCTAGCGGGAGGTTAACCTACGAGCAGTACTTC	CASSQDRASGRLTYEQYF
TRBV7-9	NA	15	TRBD1	TRBJ1-2	TGTTCCAGCAGGCCTCCCTTTGGACAGGAGGCGGGCTACACCTTC	CSSRPPFGQEAGYTF
TRBV7-6	NA	15	NA	TRBJ2-7	TGTGCCAGCAGCTCACAGGGTGGGGTCCAATACGAGCAGTACTTC	CASSSQGGVQYEQYF
TRBV25-1	NA	16	TRBD2	TRBJ2-1	TGTGCCAGCAGTGTTGTCGACACCCGCGGGAGGAATGAGCAGTTCTTC	CASSVVDTRGRNEQFF
TRBV5-4	NA	11	NA	TRBJ2-1	TGTGCCAGCAGCTCTTTCGATGAGCAGTTCTTC	CASSSFDEQFF
TRBV15	once	15	NA	TRBJ1-4	TGTGCCACCAGCAGAGAGGCCGGGGGTCGAGAAAAACTGTTTTTT	CATSREAGGREKLFF
TRBV27	NA	15	TRBD1	TRBJ2-7	TGTGCCAGCAGGTATCAGGGGGCGAGAGTTTACGAGCAGTACTTC	CASRYQGARVYEQYF
TRBV30	NA	10	NA	TRBJ2-3	TGTGCCTGGGACGGGGATACGCAGTATTTT	CAWDGDTQYF
TRBV4-1	NA	13	NA	TRBJ2-7	TGCGCCAGCAGCCAAGATTACCGGGACGAGCAGTACTTC	CASSQDYRDEQYF
TRBV7-2	NA	13	NA	TRBJ1-3	TGTGCCAGCAGGCAGGGGCCTGGAAACACCATATATTTT	CASRQGPGNTIYF
TRBV6-5	NA	13	TRBD1	TRBJ1-1	TGTGCCAGCACCCGAACAGGGGGCACTGAAGCTTTCTTT	CASTRTGGTEAFF
TRBV18	NA	17	NA	TRBJ2-3	TGTGCCAGCTCACCAAGGGATTCGGGAAGTTGGTCAGATACGCAGTATTTT	CASSPRDSGSWSDTQYF
TRBV5-6	NA	11	NA	TRBJ1-1	TGTGCCAGCAGTGATGACAGTGAAGCTTTCTTT	CASSDDSEAFF
TRBV11-2	NA	17	TRBD2	TRBJ2-5	TGTGCCAGCACCGCGGGAGTACTAGCGGGCCTGCGGGAGACCCAGTACTTC	CASTAGVLAGLRETQYF